Listed below are T cell receptor beta chains from one sample, sequenced in a study of early T cells in non-severe SARS-CoV-2 infection. One entry per CDR3 protein results from TCRdb running MiXCR on the 5' RACE reads. This repertoire shows some 55,000 distinct CDR3 sequences, approximately 12% found once; its top ten account for over 2%. Sequenced here: whole blood, sampled at baseline. The receptors shown here come from an adult who was a healthcare worker with PCR-confirmed SARS-CoV-2 infection or an uninfected control (not recorded which). CDR3s include the opening cysteine and the closing phenylalanine or tryptophan. A D gene is named only where the DNA matches it firmly. Rows may omit the clone size; those that give it use once, few, many or a size class.

-	-	TRBV7-9	12	TRBJ2-3	TGTGCCAGCAGCTACATCTCAGATACGCAGTATTTT	CASSYISDTQYF
-	-	TRBV5-1	12	TRBJ2-7	TGCGCCAGCAGCGTGCTTCAGGGCGAGCAGTACTTC	CASSVLQGEQYF
-	few	TRBV20-1	13	TRBJ2-1	TGCAGTGCTAGAGATAGTTCACTCGGAGCGCAGTTCTTC	CSARDSSLGAQFF
-	-	TRBV20-1	13	TRBJ2-7	TGCAGTGCTCGCCGGGACTCCTCCTCGGAGCAGTACTTC	CSARRDSSSEQYF
-	-	TRBV5-4	17	TRBJ1-1	TGTGCCAGCAGCTTTTACAGGGTAGGGGTCATGAACACTGAAGCTTTCTTT	CASSFYRVGVMNTEAFF
-	-	TRBV21-1	18	TRBJ2-1	TGTGCCAGCAGCAAAGGTATAGGACTAGCGGGAGTGTACAATGAGCAGTTCTTC	CASSKGIGLAGVYNEQFF
-	-	TRBV5-1	15	TRBJ2-5	TGCGCCAGCAGCTTATCTACTAGTATGAAAGAGACCCAGTACTTC	CASSLSTSMKETQYF
-	many	TRBV4-2	15	TRBJ2-7	TGTGCCAGCAGCCAAGTTGAGTCGTTTACCTACGAGCAGTACTTC	CASSQVESFTYEQYF
TRBD2	few	TRBV12-3/TRBV12-4	13	TRBJ2-5	TGTGCCAGCAGCTTCGGACTAGCGGAGACCCAGTACTTC	CASSFGLAETQYF
-	-	TRBV18	17	TRBJ1-2	TGTGCCAGCTCACCACCGTCGGGAGGGAGGGATCTCTATGGCTACACCTTC	CASSPPSGGRDLYGYTF
-	many	TRBV11-2	19	TRBJ2-7	TGTGCCAGCACCCTCCGGGACACAAATCCGGCCTCTCTCCTTCGCGAGCAGTACTTC	CASTLRDTNPASLLREQYF
-	-	TRBV12-3/TRBV12-4	15	TRBJ2-2	TGTGCCAGCAGTTTAATAGCGGCGAACACCGGGGAGCTGTTTTTT	CASSLIAANTGELFF
-	-	TRBV4-2	15	TRBJ2-7	TGTGCCAGCAGCCAAGATACCGGGTCAATCTACGAGCAGTACTTC	CASSQDTGSIYEQYF
TRBD2	-	TRBV19	23	TRBJ2-1	TGTGCCAGTAGACTAACGGGGGGACAGCGTACGACCGGGACTAGCGGGAGCCTAAATGAGCAGTTCTTC	CASRLTGGQRTTGTSGSLNEQFF
TRBD2	-	TRBV7-9	15	TRBJ2-3	TGTGCCAGCAGCGCCCAGACTAGCGGAACAGATACGCAGTATTTT	CASSAQTSGTDTQYF